These 19 T cell receptor beta chains came from one sample sequenced in a study of chemoradiotherapy in HPV16-positive cancers (dated by TCRdb to the early 2020s). The library was obtained by the immunoSEQ multiplex PCR assay. As stored in TCRdb, this immuneACCESS dataset retains in-frame rearrangements with V and J assigned. A fraction of the clones does not appear; measured against another copy, unresolved V genes explain less than half of the discrepancy, and the remainder lacks a known reason. Present in this sample are approximately 13,000 clones, approximately 85% of which were seen just once. The ten largest clones take up 5.8% of the sample. Sequencing was performed on blood, taken from a patient who underwent chemoradiotherapy. The origin of the receptors is a human donor with HPV-associated anogenital cancer.

The V call is TRBV10-3, the J call TRBJ2-5; D is possibly TRBD1 or TRBD2 (6 bases each). Germline V gene data show CDR1 as ENHRY and CDR2 as SYGVKD. Deletions cut 1 base from V and 1 base from J, with 16 bases between. This CDR3 contains 17 residues. Here the CDR3 reads CAISELGGQGIQETQYF. CDR3 nucleotide sequence: TGTGCCATCAGTGAGTTGGGGGGTCAGGGGATCCAAGAGACCCAGTACTTC.

V and J are TRBV27 and TRBJ1-6; TRBD1 matches at 7 bases. In germline, CDR1 is MNHEY, CDR2 SMNVEV (reference sequence). This CDR3 has 16 amino acids. J gave up 7 bases and V 0 bases, and 6 bases lay outside the gene matches. The DNA for the CDR3 is TGTGCCAGCAGTTTATCGATGACAGGGTGGAATTCACCCCTCCACTTT. Amino acid sequence: CASSLSMTGWNSPLHF.

This chain connects TRBV6-5 to TRBJ1-2; D not certain. This CDR3 contains 15 residues. Germline V CDR1 and CDR2: MNHEY, SVGAGI. V shed 1 base and J shed 7 bases, with 16 bases lying between them. The CDR3 bases are TGTGCCAGCAGTTACTTCTCGACGGCGACGGGTGGCTACACCTTC. It translates to CASSYFSTATGGYTF.

This chain uses TRBV2 with TRBJ2-4; a possible D gene is TRBD2 (5 bases). CDR3 length equals 14 residues. Germline V CDR1 and CDR2: SNHLY, FYNNEI. The ends were cut back, 4 bases at V and 9 bases at J, with 16 bases in the middle. CDR3 DNA sequence: TGTGCCAGCAGTGCCAATCCGGGGTGGGGCATTCAGTACTTC. Translated: CASSANPGWGIQYF. The variable domain in full, completed from reference TRBV2 and TRBJ2-4, reads EPEVTQTPSHQVTQMGQEVILRCVPISNHLYFYWYRQILGQKVEFLVSFYNNEISEKSEIFDDQFSVERPDGSNFTLKIRSTKLEDSAMYFCASSANPGWGIQYFGAGTRLSVL.

In its sample, this clone was seen once. This chain connects TRBV18 to TRBJ2-2; D gene uncertain. The V end lost 4 bases, the J end lost 1 base, and 13 bases lay between the germline ends. The germline CDR1 and CDR2 sequences are KGHSH and LQKENI. The CDR3 runs to 16 residues. CDR3 coding DNA: TGTGCCAGCTCACTCAATAAAAGACAGAACACCGGGGAGCTGTTTTTT. Translated, it gives CASSLNKRQNTGELFF.

The sample holds a few counts of this clone. The rearrangement uses TRBV5-4 and TRBJ2-1; 10 bases match TRBD1. J gave up 11 bases and V 4 bases, and 3 bases lay outside the gene matches. The CDR3 contains 12 residues. Looked up from germline, CDR1 is SGHNT and CDR2 is YYREEE (reference sequence). CDR3 residues: CASSRDRGKQFF. CDR3 nucleotides: TGTGCCAGCAGCCGGGACAGGGGAAAGCAGTTCTTC.

The CDR3 region is CASKLQPGGTGELFF. Written as DNA, the CDR3 is TGTGCCAGCAAGTTACAACCGGGGGGGACCGGGGAGCTGTTTTTT. The chain joins TRBV7-2 to TRBJ2-2, with 8 nucleotides matching TRBD2. There are 15 residues in the CDR3. V dropped 7 bases and J dropped 5; count of bases not matched to a gene: 9. CDR1 and CDR2 (germline): SGHTA, FQGNSA.

The rearrangement uses TRBV7-2 and TRBJ2-5; 9 bases align to TRBD2. The CDR3 is 19 residues long. CDR1 is SGHTA and CDR2 is FQGNSA in the germline V gene. V dropped 1 base and J dropped 0; count of bases not matched to a gene: 12. CDR3 protein: CASSLGFLAGPWYQETQYF. The CDR3, as DNA: TGTGCCAGCAGCTTAGGTTTCCTAGCGGGGCCTTGGTACCAAGAGACCCAGTACTTC.

This clone was detected only a few times. This chain uses TRBV11-2 with TRBJ1-4; D is undetermined. The CDR3 length is 15 residues. V lost 5 bases and J 0 bases, leaving 10 bases between the germline ends. The germline V gene encodes CDR1 SGHAT and CDR2 FQNNGV. This chain's CDR3 is CASSMDGATNEKLFF. CDR3 in DNA: TGTGCCAGCAGCATGGACGGTGCAACTAATGAAAAACTGTTTTTT.

The chain couples TRBV6-5 to TRBJ1-2, with D unclear. Germline assignment: CDR1 MNHEY and CDR2 SVGAGI. Trimming pared 6 bases from V and 0 bases from J, leaving 14 bases between. This CDR3 is built from 15 residues. The CDR3: CASRVRGPTNYGYTF. Here the CDR3 DNA reads TGTGCCAGCAGGGTGCGGGGTCCGACTAACTATGGCTACACCTTC.

The DNA of the CDR3 is TGTGCCAGCAGTTCCTTATCTGGGGCCAACGTCCTGACTTTC. It specifies CASSSLSGANVLTF. V is TRBV6-1 and J is TRBJ2-6, with unresolved D. Germline lookup yields CDR1 MNHNS and CDR2 SASEGT. CDR3 size: 14 residues. V lost 5 bases to trimming and J lost 1 base, with 6 bases between them.

The CDR3 region is CSVFDAGGNTIYF. DNA of the CDR3: TGCAGCGTCTTCGACGCGGGAGGAAACACCATATATTTT. The chain combines TRBV29-1 with TRBJ1-3; unclear D gene. V dropped 6 bases and J dropped 4 bases, with 13 bases sitting between them. Germline CDR1 SQVTM, CDR2 ANQGSEA. The CDR3 spans 13 residues.

J is TRBJ1-1 and V is TRBV6-1, with D maybe TRBD1 (5 bases). The V and J ends lost 5 bases and 7 bases respectively, with 17 bases between them. Germline V lookup: CDR1 MNHNS, CDR2 SASEGT. CDR3 length: 14 residues. The CDR3 DNA reads as TGTGCCAGCAGTCCCCGAGGGTGGGGGAATGAAGCTTTCTTT. This sequence encodes CASSPRGWGNEAFF.

V is TRBV30 and J is TRBJ1-5; D is unclear. The CDR3 covers 14 residues. The V and J ends lost 3 bases and 2 bases respectively, with 11 bases between them. CDR1 is GTSNPN, CDR2 SVGIG, per germline (reference sequence). CDR3 in amino acids: CAWSESQGNQPQHF. In DNA form, the CDR3 reads TGTGCCTGGAGCGAGAGCCAGGGCAATCAGCCCCAGCATTTT.

The chain has TRBV7-2 and TRBJ1-2, with D possibly TRBD1 on 6 matching bases. Germline values: CDR1 SGHTA, CDR2 FQGNSA. Trimming pared 8 bases from V and 6 bases from J, leaving 13 bases between. The CDR3 totals 12 residues. CDR3 nucleotides: TGTGCCAGCGGGGGGCTTGGTGATGGCTACACCTTC. It specifies CASGGLGDGYTF.

The chain joins TRBV5-1 to TRBJ2-5, with 10 bases that match TRBD1. Unmatched junction bases numbered 8, after V lost 4 bases and J lost 5 bases. The CDR3 is 15 amino acids. CDR1 and CDR2 from the germline V gene are SGHRS and YFSETQ. The CDR3, as DNA: TGCGCCAGCAGCACCGGACAGGGGGAAGGGGAGACCCAGTACTTC. Translation gives CASSTGQGEGETQYF. Full variable domain (rest looked up from reference TRBV5-1 and TRBJ2-5): KAGVTQTPRYLIKTRGQQVTLSCSPISGHRSVSWYQQTPGQGLQFLFEYFSETQRNKGNFPGRFSGRQFSNSRSEMNVSTLELGDSALYLCASSTGQGEGETQYFGPGTRLLVL.

The V and J genes are TRBV5-1 and TRBJ2-4, with 9 bases lining up with TRBD2. V shed 2 bases and J 0 bases; nucleotides not matched to a gene: 12. The CDR3 extends over 19 amino acids. The germline CDR1 and CDR2 sequences are SGHRS and YFSETQ. The CDR3 here is CASSFYASGVEIAKNIQYF. In DNA form, the CDR3 reads TGCGCCAGCAGCTTTTATGCTAGCGGGGTGGAAATAGCCAAAAACATTCAGTACTTC.

This chain joins TRBV19 and TRBJ1-5; D is perhaps TRBD1 (5 bases). The CDR3 extends over 15 amino acids. The germline V and J ends were trimmed by 1 base and 3 bases, with 10 bases remaining between them. Germline-derived CDR1 and CDR2 are LNHDA and SQIVND (reference sequence). CDR3 DNA sequence: TGTGCCAGTAGTATAGTGGGGGATTCCAATCAGCCCCAGCATTTT. Its translation is CASSIVGDSNQPQHF.

V gene TRBV9 combines with J gene TRBJ2-1; 14 bases are a match to TRBD2. V shed 4 bases and J 5 bases; nucleotides not matched to a gene: 5. The CDR3 has 16 residues. Per the germline V gene, CDR1 is SGDLS and CDR2 is YYNGEE. CDR3 residues: CASSFRLAGGNNEQFF. The CDR3 coding sequence is TGTGCCAGCAGCTTCCGACTAGCGGGGGGGAACAATGAGCAGTTCTTC.